This T cell receptor beta chain appears in the sequencing data of a study of control samples from healthy donors and cancer patients. Using immunoSEQ multiplex PCR, the repertoire was profiled, and TCRdb retains in-frame clones only, with some absent. The table has around 110,000 clones, over 90% seen once. V trimming: 11 bases; J trimming: 4 bases; junction bases outside the gene matches: 7. The CDR3 runs 12 residues. The germline CDR1 and CDR2 sequences are SNHLY and FYNNEI. This TCR was sampled from a man aged 25-45 years in good health. Sequencing was done on a sample of blood. The genes are TRBV2 and TRBJ1-1; 7 nucleotides match TRBD1. The CDR3 sequence: CAADRDSTEAFF. The CDR3 nucleotides are TGTGCCGCTGACAGGGATAGCACTGAAGCTTTCTTT.